These 5 T cell receptor beta chains came from one sample sequenced in a study of T cell changes during pregnancy in multiple sclerosis. Assay used: immunoSEQ multiplex PCR; TCRdb lists only in-frame clones, some missing. Seen here are around 97,000 clones, roughly nine tenths observed once, and the top ten hold 0.75% to 0.95%. Sequencing was performed on peripheral blood, taken after pregnancy. Receptors originate from a female donor with multiple sclerosis, enrolled in a pregnancy study.

A single count supports this clone. The CDR3, as DNA: TGTGCCAGCAGCCCCGGGACTAGCGGGTCCAATGAGCAGTTCTTC. It encodes CASSPGTSGSNEQFF. The gene calls are TRBV27 and TRBJ2-1, with 12 bases fitting TRBD2. With V trimmed by 6 bases and J by 6 bases, 6 bases remained unmatched. The CDR3 length is 15 residues. Germline CDR1 MNHEY, CDR2 SMNVEV (reference sequence).

The genes are TRBV4-1 and TRBJ1-5; D is perhaps TRBD1 (5 bases). Trimming cost V 0 bases and J 2 bases, with 11 bases left between them. The CDR3 length is 16 residues. Germline V gene lookup returns CDR1 MGHRA and CDR2 YSYEKL. This CDR3 reads CASSQEWQGGNQPQHF. In nucleotides, the CDR3 is TGCGCCAGCAGCCAAGAATGGCAGGGTGGCAATCAGCCCCAGCATTTT.

The CDR3, as DNA: TGTGCCAGCAGTTTAAGGGGTAAAAACTATGGCTACACCTTC. Translating it yields CASSLRGKNYGYTF. The J gene is TRBJ1-2, the V gene TRBV27, with D perhaps matching TRBD1 (5 bases). Trimming took 2 bases from V and 2 from J, leaving 9 bases between them. This CDR3 has 14 residues. Germline loops: CDR1 MNHEY, CDR2 SMNVEV (reference sequence).

CDR3 bases: TGTGCCATCAGTGACTCCGGAGCGGGGAGCACAGATACGCAGTATTTT. This gives the protein CAISDSGAGSTDTQYF. This sequence joins TRBV10-3 and TRBJ2-3; TRBD2 matches 7 bases. CDR1 ENHRY and CDR2 SYGVKD come from the germline V gene. CDR3 size: 16 residues. The V and J ends lost 3 bases and 0 bases, in that order; junction bases with no gene match: 6.

The gene calls are TRBV5-1 and TRBJ2-1; D not resolved. Germline V lookup: CDR1 SGHRS, CDR2 YFSETQ. Trimming removed 5 bases from V and 4 bases from J, with 7 bases in between. The CDR3 consists of 12 residues. CDR3 residues: CASSFQYNEQFF. The CDR3 DNA follows: TGCGCCAGCAGTTTTCAGTACAATGAGCAGTTCTTC.